The 23 T cell receptor beta chains below were found in one sample sequenced in a study of neurological immune-mediated disorders. TCRdb re-analysed the 5' RACE reads in MiXCR, keeping a single row per CDR3 protein. The repertoire has roughly 57,000 distinct CDR3 sequences, about 25% of them found once; the top ten carry about 5%. The time point is: technical triplicate 2. The sequenced sample consisted of PBMCs. The receptors derive from a man aged 60 to 69 with HTLV-1-associated myelopathy (HAM/TSP).

This clonotype was counted many times. V gene TRBV28 combines with J gene TRBJ2-3; 9 bases are shared with TRBD1. V lost 2 bases to trimming and J lost 2 bases; unmatched junction nucleotides: 11. The CDR3 extends over 18 amino acids. The germline gives CDR1 MDHEN, CDR2 SYDVKM. This CDR3 is CASSLDKQGQGITDTQYF. DNA of the CDR3: TGTGCCAGCAGTTTAGATAAGCAAGGACAGGGGATCACAGATACGCAGTATTTT.

This clonotype was recorded at least ten times. The rearrangement joins TRBV10-2 to TRBJ2-3; D gene uncertain. This CDR3 has 14 amino acids. The V gene's germline CDR1 is WSHSY and CDR2 SAAADI. The V gene lost 0 bases and the J gene lost 6 bases, with 10 bases spanning the gap. The DNA for the CDR3 is TGCGCCAGCAGTGAGTCCCAAAGGTGGGATACGCAGTATTTT. As protein: CASSESQRWDTQYF.

There are many counts of this clonotype. The genes are TRBV4-1 and TRBJ2-7, with 7 positions matching TRBD2. In germline, CDR1 is MGHRA, CDR2 YSYEKL. CDR3 size: 13 residues. The junction had 9 bases not matched to a gene; V was cut back by 4 bases and J by 9 bases. CDR3 bases: TGCGCCAGCAGCCTCAGCGGGATTCATGTGCAGTACTTC. Its translation: CASSLSGIHVQYF.

This clonotype has ten or more counts. The chain uses TRBV5-1 and TRBJ2-7; D is unclear. V was clipped by 4 bases and J by 2 bases, with 10 bases between them. CDR3 length: 13 amino acids. Germline V lookup: CDR1 SGHRS, CDR2 YFSETQ. Here the CDR3 reads CASSPDGPYEQYF. The CDR3 DNA follows: TGCGCCAGCAGCCCAGACGGACCCTACGAGCAGTACTTC.

The chain uses TRBV20-1 and TRBJ2-1, with 7 bases matching TRBD2. V was pared by 3 bases and J by 4 bases, with 12 bases of the junction left unmatched. The germline V gene has CDR1 DFQATT and CDR2 SNEGSKA (reference sequence). The CDR3 extends over 16 amino acids. CDR3 region: CSASSREASGYNEQFF. CDR3 in DNA: TGCAGTGCTAGCTCCCGGGAGGCTAGCGGTTACAATGAGCAGTTCTTC.

This clonotype was counted ten times or more. This chain uses TRBV12-3 or TRBV12-4 with TRBJ2-2; the match to TRBD2 covers 11 bases. The CDR3 runs to 15 residues. V lost 3 bases to trimming and J lost 6 bases; unmatched junction nucleotides: 3. This CDR3 is CASSLTSGMSGELFF. The CDR3 DNA reads as TGTGCCAGCAGTTTGACTAGCGGGATGTCCGGGGAGCTGTTTTTT.

This clonotype was seen repeatedly, ten times or more. V and J are TRBV7-9 and TRBJ2-3; D uncertain. The V end lost 3 bases, the J end lost 0 bases, and 7 bases lay between the germline ends. The CDR3 spans 14 residues. Germline CDR1 reads SEHNR; CDR2 reads FQNEAQ (reference sequence). CDR3: CASSFTFSTDTQYF. The CDR3 DNA sequence: TGTGCCAGCAGCTTCACCTTCAGCACAGATACGCAGTATTTT.

The table lists this clonotype with many counts. The chain is built from TRBV5-1 and TRBJ2-3; no firm D call. V lost 3 bases and J lost 4, with 9 bases in between. Germline lookup yields CDR1 SGHRS and CDR2 YFSETQ. The CDR3 sequence is 13 residues long. CDR3 protein: CASSSPTPDTQYF. In DNA, the CDR3 is TGCGCCAGCAGCTCTCCGACTCCAGATACGCAGTATTTT. The whole variable domain, filled in from reference TRBV5-1 and TRBJ2-3, reads KAGVTQTPRYLIKTRGQQVTLSCSPISGHRSVSWYQQTPGQGLQFLFEYFSETQRNKGNFPGRFSGRQFSNSRSEMNVSTLELGDSALYLCASSSPTPDTQYFGPGTRLTVL.

The rearrangement uses TRBV6-1 and TRBJ2-1; tentative D call: TRBD2 (5 bases). CDR3 length: 15 amino acids. Germline values: CDR1 MNHNS, CDR2 SASEGT. V gave up 7 bases and J gave up 1 base, with 14 bases separating them. CDR3 in DNA: TGTGCCAGCACCCGGGATCCCGATTCCTACAATGAGCAGTTCTTC. Residues: CASTRDPDSYNEQFF.

Ten or more counts support this clonotype. The chain carries TRBV7-9 and TRBJ2-7; TRBD1 matches 7 bases. This CDR3 is built from 17 residues. The germline V gene has CDR1 SEHNR and CDR2 FQNEAQ (reference sequence). V dropped 5 bases and J dropped 5; count of bases not matched to a gene: 18. Written as DNA, the CDR3 is TGTGCCAGCAGCCGAAGCGGTTTACAGGGGCTTGCCCACGAGCAGTACTTC. Amino acid sequence: CASSRSGLQGLAHEQYF.

This clonotype was observed at least ten times. The V gene is TRBV12-3 or TRBV12-4, the J gene TRBJ2-5, with 7 bases that match TRBD2. J lost 1 base, V lost 2 bases, and 1 base had no gene match. The CDR3 contains 14 residues. In nucleotides, the CDR3 is TGTGCCAGCAGTTTAACTAGCGCCCAAGAGACCCAGTACTTC. As protein: CASSLTSAQETQYF.

The sample holds many counts of this clonotype. This chain joins TRBV6-5 and TRBJ1-2; TRBD1 aligns across 9 bases. V shed 7 bases, J shed 3 bases, and the junction held 9 bases outside the gene matches. Germline lookup yields CDR1 MNHEY and CDR2 SVGAGI. The CDR3 runs 15 residues. The CDR3 nucleotides read TGTGCCAGCACCTACGGAAGGACAGGGGACTATGGCTACACCTTC. It translates to CASTYGRTGDYGYTF.

The chain combines TRBV12-3 or TRBV12-4 with TRBJ1-2, with 8 bases lining up with TRBD1. The CDR3 consists of 14 residues. Trimming cost V 6 bases and J 4 bases; bases outside gene matches: 7. As DNA, the CDR3 is TGTGCCAGCAGCTCCACAGGGGGATCCTATGGCTACACCTTC. This codes for CASSSTGGSYGYTF.

This clonotype was counted a few times. This sequence may be a read error, since a much larger clone differs from it by one base. The J gene is TRBJ2-3, the V gene TRBV5-6; 7 bases match TRBD2. Trimming took 3 bases from V and 7 from J; bases not matched to a gene: 11. The CDR3 is made up of 15 amino acids. CDR1 is SGHDT, CDR2 YYEEEE, per germline. The chain's CDR3 is CASSSAGGNSNTQYF. The CDR3, as DNA: TGTGCCAGCAGCTCCGCCGGGGGGAATTCAAATACGCAGTATTTT.

In this sample, this clonotype turned up many times. The V and J genes are TRBV12-3 or TRBV12-4 and TRBJ2-1; perhaps TRBD1 as D (6 bases). The CDR3 totals 15 residues. The V end was cut by 4 bases, the J end by 4 bases, with 14 bases between. Here the CDR3 reads CASSYARDTYNEQFF. The DNA of the CDR3 is TGTGCCAGCAGTTACGCCCGGGACACTTACAATGAGCAGTTCTTC.

This clonotype was recorded many times. The J gene is TRBJ2-3, the V gene TRBV20-1, with 9 nucleotides matching TRBD2. The CDR3 consists of 13 residues. V lost 4 bases and J lost 3; bases outside the gene matches: 2. Germline lookup yields CDR1 DFQATT and CDR2 SNEGSKA (reference sequence). The chain's CDR3 is CSATSGTTDTQYF. The CDR3 DNA is TGCAGTGCTACTAGCGGGACTACAGATACGCAGTATTTT.

The V call is TRBV7-6, the J call TRBJ1-1, with D perhaps matching TRBD1 (5 bases). CDR1 is SGHVS and CDR2 is FNYEAQ in the germline V gene. The CDR3 extends over 15 amino acids. Trimming removed 0 bases at V and 1 base at J, with 9 bases between. CDR3 sequence (DNA): TGTGCCAGCAGCTTAGCTTGGGGGGAGAACACTGAAGCTTTCTTT. Encoded protein: CASSLAWGENTEAFF.

The chain joins TRBV20-1 to TRBJ2-1, with TRBD2 identical over 8 bases. This CDR3 contains 14 residues. The germline V gene has CDR1 DFQATT and CDR2 SNEGSKA (reference sequence). Trimming took 3 bases from V and 10 from J; bases not matched to a gene: 11. CDR3: CSARDAGGVVEQFF. The CDR3 coding sequence is TGCAGTGCTAGGGACGCGGGAGGTGTAGTCGAGCAGTTCTTC.

The table lists this clonotype with many counts. The DNA of the CDR3 is TGCAGCGTTGAACTTCGGCGGGATTTGCAGTATTTT. It specifies CSVELRRDLQYF. The chain has TRBV29-1 and TRBJ2-3; TRBD2 might be the D (6 bases). CDR3 length equals 12 residues. Germline V CDR1 and CDR2: SQVTM, ANQGSEA. V lost 2 bases and J lost 11, with 14 bases in between.

The chain recombines TRBV7-9 with TRBJ2-4; 7 nucleotides match TRBD1. Germline V lookup: CDR1 SEHNR, CDR2 FQNEAQ (reference sequence). V was clipped by 1 base and J by 0 bases; unmatched bases: 3. The CDR3 totals 16 residues. The DNA of the CDR3 is TGTGCCAGCAGCTTAGAAGGGGGCTTAGCCAAAAACATTCAGTACTTC. Translating it yields CASSLEGGLAKNIQYF.

The CDR3 reads CASSLVIGPKNSNQPQHF. CDR3 DNA sequence: TGTGCCAGCAGCTTGGTTATAGGACCGAAAAATAGCAATCAGCCCCAGCATTTT. The V and J genes are TRBV5-5 and TRBJ1-5, with D unclear. Germline assignment: CDR1 SGHKS and CDR2 YYEKEE (reference sequence). Trimming cost V 0 bases and J 0 bases, with 16 bases left between them. This CDR3 has 18 amino acids. Complete variable domain (other parts from reference TRBV5-5 and TRBJ1-5): DAGVTQSPTHLIKTRGQQVTLRCSPISGHKSVSWYQQVLGQGPQFIFQYYEKEERGRGNFPDRFSARQFPNYSSELNVNALLLGDSALYLCASSLVIGPKNSNQPQHFGDGTRLSIL.

This clonotype was counted at least ten times. This chain connects TRBV2 to TRBJ2-7; maybe TRBD2 (6 bases). The CDR3 consists of 13 residues. The germline V gene has CDR1 SNHLY and CDR2 FYNNEI. V lost 11 bases and J lost 0, with 14 bases in between. The CDR3 DNA follows: TGTGCCCGAGGCGGGACCAGCTCCTACGAGCAGTACTTC. It yields the protein CARGGTSSYEQYF. Supplemented by reference TRBV2 and TRBJ2-7, the full variable domain reads EPEVTQTPSHQVTQMGQEVILRCVPISNHLYFYWYRQILGQKVEFLVSFYNNEISEKSEIFDDQFSVERPDGSNFTLKIRSTKLEDSAMYFCARGGTSSYEQYFGPGTRLTVT.

There are many counts of this clonotype. This chain links TRBV7-9 with TRBJ2-7, with 14 bases identical to TRBD2. CDR1 and CDR2 (germline): SEHNR, FQNEAQ (reference sequence). The CDR3 sequence is 16 residues long. V lost 4 bases, J lost 6 bases, and 8 bases stayed unmatched. CDR3 in amino acids: CASSSTGTSGRGEQYF. The CDR3 DNA reads TGTGCCAGCAGCTCGACCGGGACTAGCGGGAGAGGCGAGCAGTACTTC.